A selection of T cell receptor beta chains follows, all from one sample in a study of blood T cell repertoires in COVID-19. The data were produced by immunoSEQ multiplex PCR, yet TCRdb's version contains in-frame clones alone and is incomplete. This sample has about 170,000 clones, with approximately 84% found just once. Sequenced sample: peripheral blood. The receptors originated from a woman over 75 with COVID-19, enrolled during active disease. The CDR3 runs from the conserved cysteine through the conserved F or W. The D gene is left open where the match is weak. A clone size is listed for some rows: how often the clone was seen (once, few, many), or a class if it is expanded.

CDR3aa,CDR3nt,j_gene,abundance,v_gene,d_gene
CAWRPTGGAYEQYF,TGTGCCTGGAGGCCGACAGGGGGCGCCTACGAGCAGTACTTC,TRBJ2-7,-,TRBV30,TRBD1
CASTRLAGDLDTQYF,TGTGCCAGCACCCGACTAGCGGGAGATTTGGATACGCAGTATTTT,TRBJ2-3,-,TRBV18,TRBD2
CASSASPGRVAGSHEQFF,TGTGCCAGCAGCGCCTCCCCCGGTAGGGTAGCGGGGTCCCATGAGCAGTTCTTC,TRBJ2-1,once,TRBV9,TRBD2
CATGLAGTDTQYF,TGTGCCACCGGCCTAGCGGGCACAGATACGCAGTATTTT,TRBJ2-3,-,TRBV24-1,TRBD2
CASSFNGGASDTQYF,TGTGCCAGCAGCTTCAACGGGGGGGCTTCAGATACGCAGTATTTT,TRBJ2-3,-,TRBV5-4,TRBD2
CASSLRSTGRALDTQYF,TGTGCCAGCAGCTTAAGATCGACCGGGAGGGCCCTAGATACGCAGTATTTT,TRBJ2-3,once,TRBV11-3,TRBD2
CASSRHGQGNTGELFF,TGTGCCAGCAGTCGCCATGGACAGGGGAATACCGGGGAGCTGTTTTTT,TRBJ2-2,few,TRBV6-4,TRBD1
CASRPLRGPQETQYF,TGTGCCAGCAGGCCCCTTAGGGGGCCCCAAGAGACCCAGTACTTC,TRBJ2-5,-,TRBV6-5,TRBD1
CASSKGMPGETQYF,TGTGCCAGTAGTAAGGGCATGCCAGGGGAGACCCAGTACTTC,TRBJ2-5,-,TRBV19,-
CASSPQQGYTGELFF,TGTGCCAGCTCACCACAACAGGGTTACACCGGGGAGCTGTTTTTT,TRBJ2-2,few,TRBV18,-
CAWSRMGNYGYTF,TGTGCCTGGAGCAGGATGGGTAACTATGGCTACACCTTC,TRBJ1-2,-,TRBV30,-
CASSHDRPYEKLFF,TGTGCCAGCAGCCATGACAGGCCGTATGAAAAACTGTTTTTT,TRBJ1-4,-,TRBV7-9,-
CASSLGTPLSQFF,TGCGCCAGCAGCTTGGGAACTCCCCTCTCGCAGTTCTTC,TRBJ2-1,-,TRBV5-1,-
CASSSFGGAHYGYTF,TGTGCCAGCTCCTCTTTCGGAGGGGCGCACTATGGCTACACCTTC,TRBJ1-2,-,TRBV9,-
CASSRDSGNYGYTF,TGTGCCAGCTCACGGGACAGTGGAAACTATGGCTACACCTTC,TRBJ1-2,once,TRBV18,TRBD1
CASSWGLLKQGDTDTQYF,TGCGCCAGCAGTTGGGGACTTCTAAAACAAGGGGACACAGATACGCAGTATTTT,TRBJ2-3,-,TRBV5-1,-
CASSLVGGNYEQYF,TGTGCCAGCAGCTTGGTAGGGGGTAACTACGAGCAGTACTTC,TRBJ2-7,-,TRBV5-5,-
CASNQTVSRDSPLHF,TGTGCCAGCAACCAGACAGTCTCCCGAGATTCACCCCTCCACTTT,TRBJ1-6,-,TRBV6-5,-
CASTHTGMGGGYTF,TGTGCCAGCACTCACACAGGGATGGGTGGTGGCTACACCTTC,TRBJ1-2,-,TRBV6-5,-
CASSPLQDRGREQYF,TGTGCCAGCTCACCATTGCAGGACAGGGGGCGCGAGCAGTACTTC,TRBJ2-7,-,TRBV18,TRBD1
CASQITGGSNQPQHF,TGTGCCAGCCAAATTACAGGGGGTAGCAATCAGCCCCAGCATTTT,TRBJ1-5,-,TRBV18,TRBD1
CASSPGTGGVRTEAFF,TGTGCCAGCAGTCCCGGGACAGGGGGCGTTCGTACTGAAGCTTTCTTT,TRBJ1-1,-,TRBV27,TRBD1
CASSPGQGVDNSPLHF,TGTGCCAGCAGCCCGGGACAGGGGGTGGATAATTCACCCCTCCACTTT,TRBJ1-6,-,TRBV5-4,TRBD1
CASSRRTGAFSGNTIYF,TGTGCCAGCAGCCGAAGGACAGGGGCCTTCTCTGGAAACACCATATATTTT,TRBJ1-3,-,TRBV27,TRBD1
CASSYIPGPSNYGYTF,TGTGCCAGCAGTTATATCCCAGGCCCTTCTAACTATGGCTACACCTTC,TRBJ1-2,-,TRBV6-6,-
CASGDRGPGEQYF,TGTGCCAGCGGGGACAGGGGGCCGGGCGAGCAGTACTTC,TRBJ2-7,once,TRBV9,TRBD1
CASSPEQIYQPQHF,TGTGCCAGCTCACCGGAGCAAATTTATCAGCCCCAGCATTTT,TRBJ1-5,once,TRBV18,-
CASSLEGVKDYGYTF,TGTGCCAGCAGCTTGGAAGGGGTAAAGGACTATGGCTACACCTTC,TRBJ1-2,-,TRBV5-4,-
CASSPRTEETQYF,TGCGCCAGCAGCCCCCGAACAGAAGAGACCCAGTACTTC,TRBJ2-5,-,TRBV4-1,-
CAISRGTEAFF,TGTGCCATCAGTAGGGGGACTGAAGCTTTCTTT,TRBJ1-1,-,TRBV10-3,-
CASSWTSSYEQYF,TGTGCCAGCTCGTGGACTTCCTCCTACGAGCAGTACTTC,TRBJ2-7,-,TRBV18,-
CSASRGPLHF,TGCAGTGCTAGCAGGGGTCCCCTCCACTTT,TRBJ1-6,once,TRBV20-1,-
CSASSGLSNQPQHF,TGCAGTGCTAGTTCAGGGCTCAGCAATCAGCCCCAGCATTTT,TRBJ1-5,-,TRBV20-1,-
CAWSRRDRAPYGYTF,TGTGCCTGGAGCCGTCGGGACAGGGCCCCCTATGGCTACACCTTC,TRBJ1-2,-,TRBV30,TRBD1
CASSAASYEQYF,TGTGCCAGCTCGGCGGCCTCCTACGAGCAGTACTTC,TRBJ2-7,-,TRBV18,-
CASSPLNEQFF,TGTGCCAGCTCACCCCTCAATGAGCAGTTCTTC,TRBJ2-1,-,TRBV18,-
CASSHSLVPGQPQHF,TGTGCCAGCAGCCATAGTCTGGTCCCAGGTCAGCCCCAGCATTTT,TRBJ1-5,-,TRBV4-2,-
CAISDSGRGNQPQHF,TGTGCCATCAGTGATTCCGGGCGGGGCAATCAGCCCCAGCATTTT,TRBJ1-5,-,TRBV10-3,-
CASSLVGGSYNEQFF,TGCGCCAGCAGCTTGGTAGGGGGCTCCTACAATGAGCAGTTCTTC,TRBJ2-1,-,TRBV5-1,-
CASRVAGGSQETQYF,TGCGCCAGCAGGGTAGCGGGAGGCTCCCAAGAGACCCAGTACTTC,TRBJ2-5,once,TRBV5-1,TRBD2
CASSFSPSYEQYF,TGTGCCAGCAGCTTTAGTCCCTCCTACGAGCAGTACTTC,TRBJ2-7,-,TRBV7-8,-
CAISEVVAYTDTQYF,TGTGCCATCAGTGAGGTGGTAGCATACACAGATACGCAGTATTTT,TRBJ2-3,few,TRBV10-3,-
CASRRQDGSYEQYF,TGCGCCAGCAGGCGACAGGATGGCTCCTACGAGCAGTACTTC,TRBJ2-7,once,TRBV4-1,-
CASSLGHNYGYTF,TGTGCCAGCAGTCTAGGACATAACTATGGCTACACCTTC,TRBJ1-2,-,TRBV27,-
CASSSLAGDYNEQFF,TGTGCCAGCAGTTCACTAGCGGGGGATTACAATGAGCAGTTCTTC,TRBJ2-1,-,TRBV6-6,TRBD2
CSGRTGTDEQYF,TGCAGCGGCCGGACGGGAACGGACGAGCAGTACTTC,TRBJ2-7,-,TRBV29-1,-
CASSIRQTSYEQYF,TGTGCCAGTAGTATCCGGCAGACTTCCTACGAGCAGTACTTC,TRBJ2-7,-,TRBV19,-
CASTLDIVPSGAFF,TGTGCCAGCACCCTCGACATCGTACCAAGTGGAGCTTTCTTT,TRBJ1-1,-,TRBV6-5,-